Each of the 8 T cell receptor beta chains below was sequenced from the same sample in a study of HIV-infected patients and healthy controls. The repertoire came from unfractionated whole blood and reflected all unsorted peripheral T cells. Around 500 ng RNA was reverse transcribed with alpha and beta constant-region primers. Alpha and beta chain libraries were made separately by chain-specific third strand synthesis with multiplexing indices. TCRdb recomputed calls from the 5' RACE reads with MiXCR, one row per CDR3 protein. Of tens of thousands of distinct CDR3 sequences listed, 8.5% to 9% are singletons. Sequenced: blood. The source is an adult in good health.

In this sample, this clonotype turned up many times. Here the CDR3 reads CATVRSSSGHEQYF. In nucleotides, the CDR3 is TGTGCCACCGTCCGGAGTTCGTCGGGTCACGAGCAGTACTTC. The rearrangement links TRBV24-1 to TRBJ2-7; D not certain. Germline assignment: CDR1 KGHDR and CDR2 SFDVKD. The CDR3 sequence is 14 residues long. Trimming left V 9 bases short and J 5 bases short, with 19 bases between.

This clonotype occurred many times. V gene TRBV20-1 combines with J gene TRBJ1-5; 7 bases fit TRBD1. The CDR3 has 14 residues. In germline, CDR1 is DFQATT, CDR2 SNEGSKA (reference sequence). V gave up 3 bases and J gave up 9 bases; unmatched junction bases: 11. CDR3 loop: CSASEGARDRPQHF. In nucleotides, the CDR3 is TGCAGTGCTAGCGAGGGGGCGAGGGATCGGCCCCAGCATTTT.

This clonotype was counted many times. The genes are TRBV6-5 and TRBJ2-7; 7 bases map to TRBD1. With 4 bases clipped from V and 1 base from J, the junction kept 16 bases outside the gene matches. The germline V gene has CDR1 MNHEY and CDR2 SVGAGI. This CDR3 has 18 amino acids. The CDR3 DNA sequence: TGTGCCAGCAGTTCCCGAACTCCTGCCCCGGGACAGTCCTACGAGCAGTACTTC. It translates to CASSSRTPAPGQSYEQYF.

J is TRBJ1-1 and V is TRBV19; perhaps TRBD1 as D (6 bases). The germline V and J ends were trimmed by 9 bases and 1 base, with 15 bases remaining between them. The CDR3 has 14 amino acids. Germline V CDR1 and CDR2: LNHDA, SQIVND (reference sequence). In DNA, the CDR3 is TGTGCCAGCACCCGAGGGGGTTGGAACACTGAAGCTTTCTTT. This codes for CASTRGGWNTEAFF.

The DNA of the CDR3 is TGTGCCAGCAGCTTGGGGGGCCGGCAGACCTACGAGCAGTACTTC. This encodes CASSLGGRQTYEQYF. V is TRBV11-2 and J is TRBJ2-7, with D perhaps assigned TRBD1 or TRBD2 (6 bases each). V lost 3 bases and J lost 2, with 14 bases in between. This CDR3 contains 15 residues. Germline-derived CDR1 and CDR2 are SGHAT and FQNNGV.

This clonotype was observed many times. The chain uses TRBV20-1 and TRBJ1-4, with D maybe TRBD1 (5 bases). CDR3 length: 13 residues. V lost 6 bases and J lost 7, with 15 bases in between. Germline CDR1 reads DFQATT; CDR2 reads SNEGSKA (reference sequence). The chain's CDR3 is CSAGRDRVEKLFF. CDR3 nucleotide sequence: TGCAGTGCCGGCCGAGACAGAGTTGAAAAACTGTTTTTT.

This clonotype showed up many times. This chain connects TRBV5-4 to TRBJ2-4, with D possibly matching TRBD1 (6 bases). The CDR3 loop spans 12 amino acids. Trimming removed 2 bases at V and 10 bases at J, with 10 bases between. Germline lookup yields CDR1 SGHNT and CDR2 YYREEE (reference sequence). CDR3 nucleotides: TGTGCCAGCAGCTTATTTACAGGGATTCAGTACTTC. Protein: CASSLFTGIQYF.

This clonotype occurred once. The CDR3 DNA reads TGTGCCAGCGCGGACTACGAGCAGTACTTC. Amino acid sequence: CASADYEQYF. V usage is TRBV25-1 and J usage is TRBJ2-7, with D unresolved. The CDR3 loop spans 10 amino acids. Germline CDR1 and CDR2: MGHDK and SYGVNS. Trimming pared 8 bases from V and 3 bases from J, leaving 5 bases between.